What follows describes a single T cell receptor beta chain. As yet, its antigen is unknown. Given a much more abundant clone one base away, this may be a read error. The sample belongs to a study of T cells in Graves' hyperthyroidism and ophthalmopathy. Study findings and constraints: Ophthalmopathy could be told apart from stable hyperthyroidism with a 13 V-J model.

From RNA transcripts, TCR beta CDR3 regions were amplified. HTBI primers were the set used in a first-round RT-PCR of the TCR CDR3. Via MiXCR, TCRdb re-called the multiplex PCR reads, giving one row per CDR3 protein. The sample records some 600,000 distinct CDR3 sequences, about 14% being singletons. What was sequenced was blood. The TCR comes from a woman aged 25-40 years with Graves' hyperthyroidism that later progressed to Graves' ophthalmopathy.

Here the CDR3 reads CTTSRASPQGTEQYF. For the CDR3, the DNA is TGTACCACCAGCAGAGCCTCGCCTCAGGGTACCGAGCAGTACTTC. The J gene is TRBJ2-7, the V gene TRBV15; possibly TRBD1 for D (5 bases). CDR1 is LNHNV and CDR2 is YYDKDF in the germline V gene (reference sequence). The CDR3 has 15 residues. Full variable domain (remainder filled in from reference TRBV15 and TRBJ2-7): DAMVIQNPRYQVTQFGKPVTLSCSQTLNHNVMYWYQQKSSQAPKLLFHYYDKDFNNEADTPDNFQSRRPNTSFCFLDIRSPGLGDTAMYLCTTSRASPQGTEQYFGPGTRLTVT.